This T cell receptor beta chain was identified during a study of T cells in Graves' hyperthyroidism and ophthalmopathy. TCR beta CDR3 regions were amplified from RNA. Initially, a first-round RT-PCR of the TCR CDR3 employed the HTBI primer set. Each CDR3 protein gets one entry after TCRdb re-called the multiplex PCR reads with MiXCR. The table has around 600,000 distinct CDR3 sequences, more than 14% seen once. This clonotype was seen repeatedly, ten times or more. Its antigen is undetermined. V was shortened by 1 base and J by 3 bases, with 12 bases between the two germline ends. The CDR3 is 14 residues long. Germline assignment: CDR1 GTSNPN and CDR2 SVGIG (reference sequence). Study-level findings and limits: Clonotypes that were expanded in thyroid above 0.001 mostly appeared in blood too. It was a median approximately 6 months before onset that the model predicted ophthalmopathy.

The sequence was obtained from a woman in her 50s with Graves' ophthalmopathy. V usage is TRBV30 and J usage is TRBJ1-1; D is undetermined. Input material: blood. The CDR3 is CAWSAGDSYTEAFF. DNA of the CDR3: TGTGCCTGGAGTGCCGGAGACTCATACACTGAAGCTTTCTTT.